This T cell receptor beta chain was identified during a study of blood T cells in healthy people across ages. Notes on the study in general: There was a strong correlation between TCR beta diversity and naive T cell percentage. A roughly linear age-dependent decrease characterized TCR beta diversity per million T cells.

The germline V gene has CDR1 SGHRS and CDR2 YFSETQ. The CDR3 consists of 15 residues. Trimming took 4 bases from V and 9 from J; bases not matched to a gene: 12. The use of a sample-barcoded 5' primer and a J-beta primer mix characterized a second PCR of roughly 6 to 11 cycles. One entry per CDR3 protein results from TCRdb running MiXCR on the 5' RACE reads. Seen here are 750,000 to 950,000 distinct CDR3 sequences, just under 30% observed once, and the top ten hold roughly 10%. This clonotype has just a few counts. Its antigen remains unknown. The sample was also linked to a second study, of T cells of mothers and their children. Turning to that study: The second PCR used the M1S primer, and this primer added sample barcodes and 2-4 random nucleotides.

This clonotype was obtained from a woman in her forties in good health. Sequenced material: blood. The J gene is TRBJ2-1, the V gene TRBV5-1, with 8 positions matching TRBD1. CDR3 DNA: TGCGCCAGCAGCCTACTGCCAGGGGGCGTTAGTGAGCAGTTCTTC. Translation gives CASSLLPGGVSEQFF.